A single sample is the source of the 21 T cell receptor beta chains below, sequenced in a study of Ad26.COV2.S vaccination and SARS-CoV-2 variants. Treatment defined: some 20 received Ad26.COV2.S at low or high dose, single or two shots; about five received placebo; per-sample allocation not given. Vaccine and placebo recipients were sampled on day 63 after the first injection. Assay: immunoSEQ multiplex PCR; the TCRdb copy retains only in-frame clones and omits some. Among fewer than 300,000 clones listed, approximately 89% were seen once. This material consisted of peripheral blood, taken in a trial of Ad26.COV2.S vaccine versus placebo. These receptors all come from a person aged 18-65 years who received the Ad26.COV2.S COVID-19 vaccine or a placebo.

The rearrangement links TRBV29-1 to TRBJ1-2; perhaps TRBD1 as D (6 bases). This CDR3 contains 13 residues. V dropped 4 bases and J dropped 4 bases, with 13 bases sitting between them. Germline lookup yields CDR1 SQVTM and CDR2 ANQGSEA. CDR3 loop: CSVGVGGFYGYTF. The CDR3 DNA follows: TGCAGCGTTGGCGTAGGGGGGTTCTATGGCTACACCTTC.

The CDR3 loop is CASSKPQAQGRYEQYF. Written as DNA, the CDR3 is TGTGCCAGCAGTAAACCCCAGGCTCAGGGGAGGTACGAGCAGTACTTC. The chain recombines TRBV6-6 with TRBJ2-7; D could derive from TRBD1 or TRBD2 (6 bases each). Trimming took off 5 bases at V and 4 bases at J, with 21 bases between the two ends. The CDR3 length is 16 residues. Germline V gene sequence: CDR1 MNHNY, CDR2 SVGAGI (reference sequence).

This clone turned up a few times. As DNA, the CDR3 is TGTGCCAGTACCGGGACCGGCTCCTACAATGAGCAGTTCTTC. Amino acids: CASTGTGSYNEQFF. The rearrangement uses TRBV2 and TRBJ2-1, with D perhaps matching TRBD1 or TRBD2 (5 bases each). V was shortened by 9 bases and J by 0 bases, with 12 bases between the two germline ends. Germline V gene sequence: CDR1 SNHLY, CDR2 FYNNEI. This CDR3 is built from 14 residues. Full variable domain (missing parts from reference TRBV2 and TRBJ2-1): EPEVTQTPSHQVTQMGQEVILRCVPISNHLYFYWYRQILGQKVEFLVSFYNNEISEKSEIFDDQFSVERPDGSNFTLKIRSTKLEDSAMYFCASTGTGSYNEQFFGPGTRLTVL.

The V and J genes are TRBV4-2 and TRBJ2-7; 12 positions match TRBD1. CDR3 length: 20 amino acids. V trimming: 0 bases; J trimming: 0 bases; junction bases outside the gene matches: 12. Germline V gives CDR1 LGHNA, CDR2 YNFKEQ. The CDR3 DNA sequence: TGTGCCAGCAGCCAAGACTTCCGGGACAGGGGGCTTTCGAGCTCCTACGAGCAGTACTTC. Amino acids: CASSQDFRDRGLSSSYEQYF.

The CDR3 is CASSRTVYRQYF. CDR3 nucleotides: TGTGCCAGCAGTAGGACAGTCTACAGGCAGTACTTC. The rearrangement uses TRBV2 and TRBJ2-7; a weak D match, TRBD1 (6 bases). Germline V gene sequence: CDR1 SNHLY, CDR2 FYNNEI. The CDR3 extends over 12 amino acids. V was shortened by 5 bases and J by 9 bases, with 14 bases between the two germline ends.

This clone was found once. The V gene is TRBV5-4, the J gene TRBJ1-6; 11 positions match TRBD1. The germline gives CDR1 SGHNT, CDR2 YYREEE (reference sequence). J lost 5 bases, V lost 2 bases, and 3 bases had no gene match. The length of the CDR3 is 16 residues. CDR3 DNA sequence: TGTGCCAGCAGCTTAGGACAGGGGGCCGATAATTCACCCCTCCACTTT. Its protein is CASSLGQGADNSPLHF.

The rearrangement links TRBV10-3 to TRBJ2-5, with 8 bases aligning to TRBD2. From germline, CDR1 is ENHRY and CDR2 SYGVKD. The CDR3 sequence is 15 residues long. J gave up 0 bases and V 6 bases, and 6 bases lay outside the gene matches. CDR3 nucleotide sequence: TGTGCCATCAGAAAGAGCGGGGGCTACCAAGAGACCCAGTACTTC. It yields the protein CAIRKSGGYQETQYF.

This clone was counted a few times. The genes are TRBV6-2 or TRBV6-3 and TRBJ1-6, with TRBD1 identical over 7 bases. The CDR3 has 15 residues. The V and J ends lost 5 bases and 7 bases, in that order; junction bases with no gene match: 8. CDR1 MNHEY and CDR2 SVGEGT come from the germline V gene. CDR3 amino acids: CASSHRGVGNSPLHF. The CDR3 region has the DNA TGTGCCAGCAGTCACAGGGGAGTTGGGAATTCACCCCTCCACTTT.

This rearrangement joins TRBV4-2 to TRBJ1-3; D unclear. This CDR3 contains 17 residues. Between the trimmed V and J ends, which lost 1 base and 0 bases, there was a span of 13 bases. Germline-derived CDR1 and CDR2 are LGHNA and YNFKEQ. Here the CDR3 reads CASSQGQGSSSGNTIYF. The DNA for the CDR3 is TGTGCCAGCAGCCAAGGTCAAGGGAGCAGCTCTGGAAACACCATATATTTT.

This chain connects TRBV4-2 to TRBJ1-5; 8 nucleotides agree with TRBD1. Germline assignment: CDR1 LGHNA and CDR2 YNFKEQ. The CDR3 loop spans 20 amino acids. V trimming: 2 bases; J trimming: 0 bases; junction bases outside the gene matches: 15. The DNA for the CDR3 is TGTGCCAGCAGCCAACCCCAGGGGGCAGGGCCTGCATATAGCAATCAGCCCCAGCATTTT. Encoded protein: CASSQPQGAGPAYSNQPQHF.

J is TRBJ2-5 and V is TRBV4-1, with 13 bases fitting TRBD2. Germline trimming cut 4 bases from V and 2 bases from J; bases unmatched to any gene: 1. CDR1 is MGHRA and CDR2 is YSYEKL in the germline V gene. This CDR3 spans 15 amino acids. The CDR3 DNA reads as TGCGCCAGCAGCCTGGGACTAGCGGGACAAGAGACCCAGTACTTC. It yields the protein CASSLGLAGQETQYF.

Here the CDR3 DNA reads TGCGCCAGCAGCACGACCGACCCCTCCTACGAGCAGTACTTC. This translates into CASSTTDPSYEQYF. V usage is TRBV5-1 and J usage is TRBJ2-7; D is unresolved. The germline gives CDR1 SGHRS, CDR2 YFSETQ. The CDR3 length is 14 residues. Trimming left V 4 bases short and J 0 bases short, with 11 bases between.

This clone showed up just once. J is TRBJ2-5 and V is TRBV7-3, with 11 bases fitting TRBD2. The CDR3 covers 14 residues. The V gene's germline CDR1 is SGHTA and CDR2 FQGTGA. After removal of 5 bases from V and 3 bases from J, the junction contained 2 bases not matched to a gene. The CDR3 region is CASSQTSGKETQYF. CDR3 bases: TGTGCCAGCAGCCAGACTAGCGGGAAAGAGACCCAGTACTTC.

V is TRBV7-9 and J is TRBJ2-6; possible D gene TRBD1, 5 bases. The V gene's germline CDR1 is SEHNR and CDR2 FQNEAQ (reference sequence). The CDR3 covers 16 residues. The V end was cut by 1 base, the J end by 2 bases, with 9 bases between. The chain's CDR3 is CASSLGTGTGANVLTF. CDR3 bases: TGTGCCAGCAGCTTAGGAACAGGCACTGGGGCCAACGTCCTGACTTTC.

The rearrangement joins TRBV7-2 to TRBJ2-2; no reliable D call. This CDR3 has 14 residues. V was shortened by 4 bases and J by 1 base, with 7 bases between the two germline ends. Germline CDR1 is SGHTA and CDR2 is FQGNSA. Here the CDR3 DNA reads TGTGCCAGCAGCTCACCAGTGAACACCGGGGAGCTGTTTTTT. Residues: CASSSPVNTGELFF.

The V and J genes are TRBV9 and TRBJ2-7; 7 bases map to TRBD1. This CDR3 comprises 16 residues. Germline CDR1 and CDR2: SGDLS and YYNGEE. V lost 3 bases and J lost 7; bases outside the gene matches: 16. The CDR3 loop reads CASSANRGGLMGEQYF. DNA for the CDR3: TGTGCCAGCAGCGCCAACAGGGGTGGCCTTATGGGGGAGCAGTACTTC.

In DNA, the CDR3 is TGCGCCAGCAGCTCAGATTCCAGGGGGTCTGAGACCCAGTACTTC. It codes for CASSSDSRGSETQYF. The chain has TRBV5-1 and TRBJ2-5; TRBD1 matches at 7 bases. CDR1 and CDR2 (germline): SGHRS, YFSETQ. The V and J ends lost 3 bases and 5 bases, in that order; junction bases with no gene match: 10. CDR3 size: 15 residues.

The chain is built from TRBV30 and TRBJ2-6; 8 nucleotides agree with TRBD2. CDR1 and CDR2 (germline): GTSNPN, SVGIG (reference sequence). After removal of 3 bases from V and 0 bases from J, the junction contained 7 bases not matched to a gene. This CDR3 is 17 amino acids long. CDR3 loop: CAWRKAGGISGANVLTF. The DNA for the CDR3 is TGTGCCTGGAGGAAGGCGGGGGGTATCTCTGGGGCCAACGTCCTGACTTTC.

The V call is TRBV11-2, the J call TRBJ2-3, with D hard to call. Germline CDR1 is SGHAT and CDR2 is FQNNGV. The CDR3 runs 12 residues. The ends were cut back, 2 bases at V and 8 bases at J, with 8 bases in the middle. CDR3 DNA: TGTGCCAGCAGCTTAAGGAGTTTTACGCAGTATTTT. Translated, it gives CASSLRSFTQYF.

The chain uses TRBV5-1 and TRBJ2-3; maybe TRBD2 (6 bases). CDR1 and CDR2 from the germline V gene are SGHRS and YFSETQ. The CDR3 is made up of 16 amino acids. V lost 3 bases and J lost 2, with 16 bases in between. The CDR3 DNA reads as TGCGCCAGCAGCTCCCGGGACTGGTACCACACAGATACGCAGTATTTT. Its protein is CASSSRDWYHTDTQYF.

In this sample, this clone turned up once. V usage is TRBV9 and J usage is TRBJ1-2; D not resolved. Trimming stripped 0 bases from V and 5 bases from J, with 8 bases between. CDR1 SGDLS and CDR2 YYNGEE come from the germline V gene. CDR3 length: 13 residues. The DNA for the CDR3 is TGTGCCAGCAGCGTAGGGCGTCCTTATGGCTACACCTTC. Translation gives CASSVGRPYGYTF.